The next 15 T cell receptor beta chains were all read from a single sample in a study of blood T cell repertoires in COVID-19. Using immunoSEQ multiplex PCR, the repertoire was profiled, and TCRdb retains in-frame clones only, with some absent. The sample contains some 200,000 clones, about 90% of which appear only once. The sample consisted of peripheral blood. The receptors stem from a man aged 30 to 39 with acute or convalescent COVID-19.

The rearrangement uses TRBV11-2 and TRBJ2-7, with D maybe TRBD1 (6 bases). The V gene lost 6 bases and the J gene lost 0 bases, with 12 bases spanning the gap. CDR3 length: 14 amino acids. CDR1 and CDR2 (germline): SGHAT, FQNNGV. CDR3 sequence (DNA): TGTGCCAGCAGACTACAGGGTAGCTCCTACGAGCAGTACTTC. This encodes CASRLQGSSYEQYF.

V gene TRBV11-2 combines with J gene TRBJ1-6; D is unclear. From germline, CDR1 is SGHAT and CDR2 FQNNGV. The V end was cut by 7 bases, the J end by 6 bases, with 13 bases between. The CDR3 length is 14 residues. Written as DNA, the CDR3 is TGTGCCAGCACCTCTAGAGTCCTTAATTCACCCCTCCACTTT. It encodes CASTSRVLNSPLHF.

The rearrangement links TRBV4-1 to TRBJ2-7; possibly TRBD1 for D (6 bases). The CDR3 consists of 16 residues. Trimming cost V 3 bases and J 2 bases, with 17 bases left between them. Germline CDR1 is MGHRA and CDR2 is YSYEKL. The CDR3 coding sequence is TGCGCCAGCAGCCATAGCGACAGGTCGGGAACCTACGAGCAGTACTTC. This codes for CASSHSDRSGTYEQYF.

The J gene is TRBJ2-3, the V gene TRBV30; the match to TRBD2 covers 12 bases. CDR3 length equals 14 residues. Germline CDR1 is GTSNPN and CDR2 is SVGIG (reference sequence). V shed 5 bases, J shed 6 bases, and the junction held 6 bases outside the gene matches. The CDR3 sequence is CAWGRLAGADTQYF. DNA of the CDR3: TGTGCCTGGGGCAGACTAGCGGGAGCGGATACGCAGTATTTT.

This chain links TRBV6-1 with TRBJ1-2; tentative D call: TRBD1 (6 bases). V lost 3 bases and J lost 6, with 11 bases in between. Per the germline V gene, CDR1 is MNHNS and CDR2 is SASEGT. The CDR3 runs 13 residues. The CDR3 DNA reads as TGTGCCAGCAGTGACCAGGGGTGGAATGGCTACACCTTC. Residues: CASSDQGWNGYTF.

The chain is built from TRBV6-5 and TRBJ2-3, with 12 bases aligning to TRBD2. The CDR3 runs to 16 residues. J was trimmed by 0 bases and V by 6 bases; bases with no gene match: 4. Germline CDR1 MNHEY, CDR2 SVGAGI. As DNA, the CDR3 is TGTGCCAGCAGGTACACTAGCGGGGGGAGCACAGATACGCAGTATTTT. It encodes CASRYTSGGSTDTQYF.

The chain links TRBV28 to TRBJ1-2; D is possibly TRBD1 (6 bases). V was shortened by 8 bases and J by 8 bases, with 15 bases between the two germline ends. Germline-derived CDR1 and CDR2 are MDHEN and SYDVKM. The length of the CDR3 is 12 residues. The CDR3 bases are TGTGCCAGCGGGGGCAGGGGAGAGGGCTACACCTTC. Translation: CASGGRGEGYTF.

This clone was observed a single time. The chain recombines TRBV7-9 with TRBJ1-6; maybe TRBD1 (6 bases). The CDR3 has 14 residues. Trimming took off 5 bases at V and 7 bases at J, with 12 bases between the two ends. Germline CDR1 and CDR2: SEHNR and FQNEAQ (reference sequence). The CDR3 DNA follows: TGTGCCAGCAGCCCCGACAGGACCAATTCACCCCTCCACTTT. Translation: CASSPDRTNSPLHF.

The chain employs TRBV5-4 and TRBJ2-5; D might be TRBD2 (6 bases). Germline values: CDR1 SGHNT, CDR2 YYREEE (reference sequence). The CDR3 runs 13 residues. V dropped 1 base and J dropped 4 bases, with 8 bases sitting between them. CDR3 amino acids: CASSLQGGETQYF. The DNA of the CDR3 is TGTGCCAGCAGCTTGCAGGGAGGAGAGACCCAGTACTTC.

This clone came up once. The chain recombines TRBV24-1 with TRBJ1-5; D is possibly TRBD1 (6 bases). This CDR3 contains 15 residues. V lost 3 bases and J 6 bases, leaving 14 bases between the germline ends. Germline values: CDR1 KGHDR, CDR2 SFDVKD. DNA for the CDR3: TGTGCCACCAGTGATCCCCGACAGGCTTCTCAGCCCCAGCATTTT. It yields the protein CATSDPRQASQPQHF.

V is TRBV6-1 and J is TRBJ2-5; D might be TRBD1 (6 bases). Germline V gene lookup returns CDR1 MNHNS and CDR2 SASEGT. The CDR3 totals 13 residues. With 3 bases removed from V and 5 bases from J, the gap between germline ends came to 10 bases. The DNA for the CDR3 is TGTGCCAGCAGTGAGGGACACGCGGAGACCCAGTACTTC. Amino acids: CASSEGHAETQYF.

As to this clone: Within the sample, other DNA sequences also encode this same CDR3. The rearrangement links TRBV9 to TRBJ2-3, with 7 nucleotides matching TRBD2. Germline V gene lookup returns CDR1 SGDLS and CDR2 YYNGEE. Trimming took 7 bases from V and 1 from J; bases not matched to a gene: 9. The CDR3 covers 15 residues. The chain's CDR3 is CASSSGLAGTDTQYF. The CDR3 DNA sequence: TGTGCCAGCTCGTCGGGGCTAGCGGGCACAGATACGCAGTATTTT.

The rearrangement links TRBV5-4 to TRBJ2-2, with TRBD1 identical over 10 bases. Germline V gene lookup returns CDR1 SGHNT and CDR2 YYREEE (reference sequence). CDR3 length equals 15 residues. The ends lost 0 bases at V and 4 bases at J; junction bases unmatched: 0. Here the CDR3 DNA reads TGTGCCAGCAGCTTGGGGGACAGGGGCACCGGGGAGCTGTTTTTT. It translates to CASSLGDRGTGELFF.

The rearrangement uses TRBV5-8 and TRBJ1-6; 7 bases fit TRBD1. The CDR3 runs to 16 residues. Looked up from germline, CDR1 is SGHTS and CDR2 is YDEGEE. J gave up 8 bases and V 4 bases, and 12 bases lay outside the gene matches. CDR3 nucleotides: TGTGCCAGCAGCCAGGACCTCGGCAGGGGGTATTCACCCCTCCACTTT. Translation: CASSQDLGRGYSPLHF.

The chain uses TRBV5-1 and TRBJ1-3, with TRBD1 matching 8 bases. The trim removed 3 bases at V and 2 bases at J, leaving 7 bases unmatched. Germline V gives CDR1 SGHRS, CDR2 YFSETQ. CDR3 size: 16 residues. CDR3 amino acids: CASSSGGAVAGNTIYF. The CDR3 bases are TGCGCCAGCAGCTCAGGGGGCGCGGTCGCTGGAAACACCATATATTTT.